A single sample is the source of the 31 T cell receptor beta chains below, sequenced in a study of beta chain features in type 1 diabetes. Antigens for these TCRs are unknown. Findings and caveats of the study: Moderate but significant shortening of TCRB CDR3s was recorded in all four CD4+ subsets from Type 1 diabetes patients.

All of the isolated RNA was reverse transcribed, so expressed TCRB transcripts were sequenced. This table comes from immunoSEQ multiplex PCR, and its TCRdb copy is limited to in-frame clones, with some not included. The repertoire holds over 600,000 clones, with 9.5% to 15% as singletons. Sequences were obtained from naive CD4+ T cells from blood. These receptors were taken from a man aged 30 to 39 with type 1 diabetes.

V gene TRBV18 combines with J gene TRBJ1-3; D ambiguous. The germline CDR1 and CDR2 sequences are KGHSH and LQKENI. V lost 6 bases, J lost 0 bases, and 21 bases lay in between. The CDR3 runs to 18 residues. The CDR3 is CASSILRPGPSSGNTIYF. CDR3 bases: TGTGCCAGCTCCATCCTACGCCCGGGCCCCAGCTCTGGAAACACCATATATTTT.

This clone showed up just a few times. The chain uses TRBV28 and TRBJ2-5; 7 positions agree with TRBD2. V lost 6 bases to trimming and J lost 2 bases; unmatched junction nucleotides: 6. The CDR3 is made up of 14 amino acids. CDR1 is MDHEN and CDR2 is SYDVKM in the germline V gene. CDR3 region: CASRQGGEQETQYF. Here the CDR3 DNA reads TGTGCCAGCAGGCAGGGAGGGGAACAAGAGACCCAGTACTTC. The whole variable domain, remainder taken from reference TRBV28 and TRBJ2-5, is DVKVTQSSRYLVKRTGEKVFLECVQDMDHENMFWYRQDPGLGLRLIYFSYDVKMKEKGDIPEGYSVSREKKERFSLILESASTNQTSMYLCASRQGGEQETQYFGPGTRLLVL.

This clone was observed a handful of times. The gene calls are TRBV27 and TRBJ1-6, with a weak D call TRBD1 (6 bases). The CDR3 has 16 residues. Trimming removed 2 bases from V and 3 bases from J, with 11 bases in between. Per germline, CDR1 MNHEY and CDR2 SMNVEV (reference sequence). This chain's CDR3 is CASSLGQGNYNSPLHF. The CDR3 DNA reads as TGTGCCAGCAGTTTAGGGCAGGGGAACTATAATTCACCCCTCCACTTT.

This clone was recorded a few times. V is TRBV10-3 and J is TRBJ1-5; a possible D gene is TRBD1 (6 bases). The ends were cut back, 7 bases at V and 7 bases at J, with 20 bases in the middle. Germline assignment: CDR1 ENHRY and CDR2 SYGVKD. The CDR3 is 15 amino acids. As DNA, the CDR3 is TGTGCCATCAACACGGGACGGGGGGGCGGCCAGCCCCAGCATTTT. Translating gives CAINTGRGGGQPQHF.

This chain links TRBV27 with TRBJ1-2, with 7 bases that match TRBD1. The CDR3 loop spans 13 amino acids. V was clipped by 6 bases and J by 4 bases; unmatched bases: 5. Germline loops: CDR1 MNHEY, CDR2 SMNVEV (reference sequence). This CDR3 is CASRTAGGYGYTF. CDR3 DNA: TGTGCCAGCAGGACCGCAGGGGGCTATGGCTACACCTTC.

J is TRBJ2-3 and V is TRBV29-1; 13 bases are a match to TRBD2. The CDR3 length is 14 residues. The germline V gene has CDR1 SQVTM and CDR2 ANQGSEA. V shed 4 bases, J shed 7 bases, and the junction held 5 bases outside the gene matches. For the CDR3, the DNA is TGCAGCGTTGTAGGACTAGCGGGGGATAATACGCAGTATTTT. It specifies CSVVGLAGDNTQYF.

In this sample, this clone turned up a few times. The DNA of the CDR3 is TGTGCCAGCAGTGCGGGCGAAACGAACACCGGGGAGCTGTTTTTT. Amino acid sequence: CASSAGETNTGELFF. This chain uses TRBV25-1 with TRBJ2-2; D uncertain. CDR1 and CDR2 (germline): MGHDK, SYGVNS. This CDR3 is built from 15 residues. V lost 4 bases and J 0 bases, leaving 9 bases between the germline ends.

This clone was detected a few times. The chain has TRBV9 and TRBJ2-3, with D unresolved. V lost 6 bases and J lost 0, with 8 bases in between. This CDR3 region has 13 residues. Germline assignment: CDR1 SGDLS and CDR2 YYNGEE. The CDR3 loop reads CASTQDSTDTQYF. Here the CDR3 DNA reads TGTGCCAGCACCCAAGACAGCACAGATACGCAGTATTTT.

The genes are TRBV19 and TRBJ2-2; D perhaps matches TRBD1 (6 bases). The CDR3 extends over 14 amino acids. V lost 5 bases, J lost 1 base, and 8 bases lay in between. CDR1 is LNHDA, CDR2 SQIVND, per germline (reference sequence). The CDR3 spells CASSSTGNTGELFF. For the CDR3, the DNA is TGTGCCAGTAGTTCGACAGGGAACACCGGGGAGCTGTTTTTT.

CDR3 residues: CASSPQRGRHSTDTQYF. Here the CDR3 DNA reads TGTGCCAGCTCACCACAGCGGGGCCGCCATAGCACAGATACGCAGTATTTT. The chain has TRBV18 and TRBJ2-3, with TRBD2 matching over 7 bases. Trimming at V came to 1 base and at J to 0 bases, leaving 7 bases not matched to a gene. Germline CDR1 and CDR2: KGHSH and LQKENI. The CDR3 contains 17 residues.

This chain links TRBV7-2 with TRBJ2-2; D is ambiguous. V gave up 5 bases and J gave up 3 bases, with 7 bases separating them. This CDR3 has 13 residues. Germline lookup yields CDR1 SGHTA and CDR2 FQGNSA. CDR3 bases: TGTGCCAGCAGCCTCAAATACACCGGGGAGCTGTTTTTT. It yields the protein CASSLKYTGELFF.

The rearrangement links TRBV5-4 to TRBJ2-1, with 14 bases lining up with TRBD2. This CDR3 region has 18 residues. J was trimmed by 0 bases and V by 4 bases; bases with no gene match: 6. CDR1 and CDR2 from the germline V gene are SGHNT and YYREEE (reference sequence). Here the CDR3 DNA reads TGTGCCAGCAGCCCCCGGACTAGCGGGAGGAGCTCCTACAATGAGCAGTTCTTC. This sequence encodes CASSPRTSGRSSYNEQFF. Looking up the rest from reference TRBV5-4 and TRBJ2-1 gives the full variable domain: ETGVTQSPTHLIKTRGQQVTLRCSSQSGHNTVSWYQQALGQGPQFIFQYYREEENGRGNFPPRFSGLQFPNYSSELNVNALELDDSALYLCASSPRTSGRSSYNEQFFGPGTRLTVL.

The rearrangement joins TRBV5-4 to TRBJ2-5, with TRBD1 as a possible D gene (5 bases). The germline V gene has CDR1 SGHNT and CDR2 YYREEE (reference sequence). The length of the CDR3 is 13 residues. The V end lost 4 bases, the J end lost 2 bases, and 9 bases lay between the germline ends. The CDR3 sequence is CASSLDIQETQYF. For the CDR3, the DNA is TGTGCCAGCAGCCTGGACATTCAAGAGACCCAGTACTTC.

In its sample, this clone was seen a few times. CDR3 sequence reads: CASSQPDRLMGGYTF. DNA for the CDR3: TGTGCCAGCAGCCAACCTGACAGACTAATGGGTGGCTACACCTTC. The chain uses TRBV7-9 and TRBJ1-2; D is perhaps TRBD1 (5 bases). Germline V gives CDR1 SEHNR, CDR2 FQNEAQ (reference sequence). This CDR3 is built from 15 residues. Deletions cut 5 bases from V and 7 bases from J, with 20 bases between.

This clone was detected only a few times. Other DNA sequences of this sample code for an identical CDR3. V usage is TRBV9 and J usage is TRBJ2-3, with TRBD2 matching 7 bases. Germline V lookup: CDR1 SGDLS, CDR2 YYNGEE. This CDR3 spans 15 amino acids. The ends lost 0 bases at V and 3 bases at J; junction bases unmatched: 4. In nucleotides, the CDR3 is TGTGCCAGCAGCGTAGGCGGGGGACGGACAGATACGCAGTATTTT. Its protein product is CASSVGGGRTDTQYF.

This clone occurred a few times. The chain links TRBV5-1 to TRBJ2-6, with D uncertain. CDR3 size: 15 residues. Trimming shortened V by 4 bases and J by 0 bases, and 8 bases separated the two germline ends. Germline V CDR1 and CDR2: SGHRS, YFSETQ. In DNA form, the CDR3 reads TGCGCCAGCAGCCTTCGGGCCTCTGGGGCCAACGTCCTGACTTTC. Translated, it gives CASSLRASGANVLTF.

The rearrangement joins TRBV14 to TRBJ2-2; D may match TRBD1 or TRBD2 (5 bases each). Germline CDR1 reads SGHDN; CDR2 reads FVKESK. This CDR3 comprises 15 residues. Deletions cut 4 bases from V and 0 bases from J, with 9 bases between. CDR3 nucleotide sequence: TGTGCCAGCAGCCCGGGACCGACGAACACCGGGGAGCTGTTTTTT. It is translated as CASSPGPTNTGELFF.

This clone was seen more than once but under ten times. This chain connects TRBV7-2 to TRBJ2-5; D perhaps matches TRBD1 (5 bases). The germline V gene has CDR1 SGHTA and CDR2 FQGNSA. V was pared by 1 base and J by 2 bases, with 14 bases between. The CDR3 loop spans 16 amino acids. The CDR3 DNA reads TGTGCCAGCAGCTTAGGAATGGGGCAGGGACAAGAGACCCAGTACTTC. It is translated as CASSLGMGQGQETQYF.

This rearrangement joins TRBV25-1 to TRBJ2-3, with D unresolved. The CDR3 extends over 15 amino acids. Trimming shortened V by 2 bases and J by 2 bases, and 11 bases separated the two germline ends. In germline, CDR1 is MGHDK, CDR2 SYGVNS. CDR3 sequence reads: CASSEGASYTDTQYF. For the CDR3, the DNA is TGTGCCAGCAGTGAAGGAGCCTCCTACACAGATACGCAGTATTTT.

This clone was counted only a few times. The rearrangement joins TRBV27 to TRBJ1-2; possible D gene TRBD1, 5 bases. V dropped 4 bases and J dropped 4 bases, with 16 bases sitting between them. The CDR3 spans 15 residues. Germline CDR1 is MNHEY and CDR2 is SMNVEV (reference sequence). CDR3 sequence (DNA): TGTGCCAGCAGTTACTCATTGACAGCCTCCTATGGCTACACCTTC. Amino acid sequence: CASSYSLTASYGYTF.

The genes are TRBV25-1 and TRBJ2-7; D not resolved. Deletions cut 2 bases from V and 0 bases from J, with 8 bases between. The CDR3 length is 14 residues. Germline CDR1 reads MGHDK; CDR2 reads SYGVNS. CDR3 amino acids: CASSEGFSSYEQYF. CDR3 bases: TGTGCCAGCAGTGAAGGGTTTAGCTCCTACGAGCAGTACTTC.

The genes are TRBV7-8 and TRBJ2-3; D is perhaps TRBD1 (6 bases). Germline-derived CDR1 and CDR2 are SGHVS and FQNEAQ. This CDR3 region has 20 residues. V was cut by 2 bases and J by 4 bases, with 28 bases left in between. CDR3 amino acids: CASSLNPRTDSFGVADTQYF. DNA for the CDR3: TGTGCCAGCAGCTTAAACCCGAGGACAGATTCGTTCGGAGTAGCAGATACGCAGTATTTT.

This clone has more than one count but fewer than ten. The CDR3 sequence: CASSPQGADTQYF. In nucleotides, the CDR3 is TGTGCCAGCAGCCCCCAGGGTGCAGATACGCAGTATTTT. This chain joins TRBV9 and TRBJ2-3, with D possibly being TRBD1 (5 bases). The CDR3 runs to 13 residues. Germline-derived CDR1 and CDR2 are SGDLS and YYNGEE. Trimming stripped 4 bases from V and 4 bases from J, with 10 bases between.

The chain carries TRBV6-5 and TRBJ1-1; TRBD1 is a possible D gene (5 bases). The germline V gene encodes CDR1 MNHEY and CDR2 SVGAGI. V was shortened by 6 bases and J by 6 bases, with 17 bases between the two germline ends. The CDR3 covers 14 residues. Here the CDR3 reads CASRLGGMWSEAFF. CDR3 sequence (DNA): TGTGCCAGCAGACTGGGGGGTATGTGGTCTGAAGCTTTCTTT.

This clone was seen a handful of times. The gene calls are TRBV7-6 and TRBJ2-2, with 8 positions matching TRBD1. CDR1 SGHVS and CDR2 FNYEAQ come from the germline V gene. V was clipped by 4 bases and J by 4 bases; unmatched bases: 11. The CDR3 extends over 17 amino acids. Written as DNA, the CDR3 is TGTGCCAGCAGCTCCCGTCGGACAGGGCCGTCCACCGGGGAGCTGTTTTTT. Translated: CASSSRRTGPSTGELFF. Complete variable domain (other parts from reference TRBV7-6 and TRBJ2-2): GAGVSQSPRYKVTKRGQDVALRCDPISGHVSLYWYRQALGQGPEFLTYFNYEAQQDKSGLPNDRFSAERPEGSISTLTIQRTEQRDSAMYRCASSSRRTGPSTGELFFGEGSRLTVL.

This chain uses TRBV9 with TRBJ1-4; 7 bases align to TRBD1. The length of the CDR3 is 12 residues. Germline V gene lookup returns CDR1 SGDLS and CDR2 YYNGEE. With 3 bases clipped from V and 8 bases from J, the junction kept 1 base outside the gene matches. CDR3: CASSAGGEKLFF. The CDR3, as DNA: TGTGCCAGCAGCGCAGGGGGAGAAAAACTGTTTTTT.

Worth noting for this clone: A read error may be the cause here, since a much bigger clone is one base away. The V call is TRBV7-8, the J call TRBJ2-5; D unclear. V was pared by 1 base and J by 7 bases, with 4 bases between. This CDR3 comprises 11 residues. CDR1 and CDR2 (germline): SGHVS, FQNEAQ. CDR3 sequence: CASSLGVTQYF. In DNA form, the CDR3 reads TGTGCCAGCAGCTTAGGAGTGACCCAGTACTTC.

The chain has TRBV12-5 and TRBJ2-1; D perhaps matches TRBD1 (6 bases). Germline CDR1 LGHNT, CDR2 FRNRAP. The CDR3 is 14 residues long. V dropped 3 bases and J dropped 8 bases, with 14 bases sitting between them. The CDR3 DNA reads as TGTGCTAGTGGTTTACAGGGCCCCCGGGATGAGCAGTTCTTC. This translates into CASGLQGPRDEQFF.

V and J are TRBV6-6 and TRBJ1-1; no firm D call. Germline V gene lookup returns CDR1 MNHNY and CDR2 SVGAGI (reference sequence). V lost 5 bases and J 3 bases, leaving 10 bases between the germline ends. CDR3 length: 13 residues. CDR3 sequence (DNA): TGTGCCAGCAGTACTGGACCGGACACTGAAGCTTTCTTT. This codes for CASSTGPDTEAFF.

The chain is built from TRBV5-6 and TRBJ2-1; D remains ambiguous. V was clipped by 3 bases and J by 3 bases, with 4 bases between them. Germline V lookup: CDR1 SGHDT, CDR2 YYEEEE. The CDR3 consists of 12 residues. The CDR3: CASSSNYNEQFF. The CDR3 DNA follows: TGTGCCAGCAGCTCCAACTACAATGAGCAGTTCTTC.

The chain has TRBV6-6 and TRBJ2-1; TRBD1 is a possible D gene (7 bases). The CDR3 is made up of 15 amino acids. Trimming took off 8 bases at V and 0 bases at J, with 14 bases between the two ends. CDR1 is MNHNY, CDR2 SVGAGI, per germline (reference sequence). CDR3 loop: CASAPGGSSYNEQFF. For the CDR3, the DNA is TGTGCCAGCGCTCCAGGGGGGAGCTCCTACAATGAGCAGTTCTTC.